This entry lists 26 T cell receptor beta chains sequenced from one sample in a study of T-cell memory formation after mild COVID-19. A single record per CDR3 protein comes from TCRdb applying MiXCR to the 5' RACE reads. Of hundreds of thousands of distinct CDR3 sequences detected, approximately 15% appear once; the ten largest clones hold around a fifth. Sequenced: PBMCs or a T cell subset sorted from them (not recorded which). The receptors originated from a young man who had mild COVID-19 (a few samples of this study predate the infection). Cell type and time point are not known.

This clonotype was observed a few times. The J gene is TRBJ1-1, the V gene TRBV5-1, with TRBD1 identical over 8 bases. The CDR3 length is 13 residues. With V trimmed by 7 bases and J by 2 bases, 4 bases remained unmatched. CDR1 and CDR2 (germline): SGHRS, YFSETQ. CDR3 sequence (DNA): TGCGCCAGCCCAGGGGGCGCAAACACTGAAGCTTTCTTT. Encoded protein: CASPGGANTEAFF.

This sequence joins TRBV29-1 and TRBJ2-1, with D perhaps being TRBD1 or TRBD2 (5 bases each). The germline gives CDR1 SQVTM, CDR2 ANQGSEA. The CDR3 has 13 amino acids. V lost 2 bases, J lost 8 bases, and 13 bases lay in between. CDR3 amino acids: CSVEWAGADEQFF. The CDR3 DNA sequence: TGCAGCGTTGAATGGGCCGGGGCAGATGAGCAGTTCTTC.

This clonotype was found a few times. The germline gene is not matched at one end of the junction; a read error may be the cause. The chain joins TRBV9 to TRBJ2-3, with 7 bases lining up with TRBD1. Germline CDR1 is SGDLS and CDR2 is YYNGEE. This CDR3 spans 15 amino acids. As DNA, the CDR3 is TGTGCCAGCACCTCACCTGGGACAGACCCAGATACGCAATATTTT. Residues: CASTSPGTDPDTQYF.

This clonotype was picked up a small number of times. J is TRBJ2-3 and V is TRBV6-5; possible D gene TRBD2, 6 bases. CDR1 and CDR2 from the germline V gene are MNHEY and SVGAGI. The CDR3 runs to 16 residues. The V and J ends lost 5 bases and 5 bases respectively, with 20 bases between them. CDR3 in amino acids: CASSRGGAGSGDTQYF. The CDR3 DNA reads TGTGCCAGCAGTCGCGGCGGGGCAGGGAGCGGAGATACGCAGTATTTT.

This clonotype was counted only a few times. This chain connects TRBV6-5 to TRBJ2-5; 7 bases line up with TRBD1. The CDR3 is made up of 14 amino acids. Germline V CDR1 and CDR2: MNHEY, SVGAGI. Trimming took 5 bases from V and 5 from J; bases not matched to a gene: 8. The CDR3 here is CASSRNRGEETQYF. CDR3 DNA sequence: TGTGCCAGCAGTCGGAACAGGGGAGAGGAGACCCAGTACTTC.

In its sample, this clonotype was seen many times. J is TRBJ1-2 and V is TRBV7-2; possible D gene TRBD1, 6 bases. V shed 1 base and J shed 0 bases, with 15 bases lying between them. Germline V gene data show CDR1 as SGHTA and CDR2 as FQGNSA. This CDR3 comprises 17 residues. The CDR3 region has the DNA TGTGCCAGCAGCTTAGAAGGGCCAGGGGCCTCTAACTATGGCTACACCTTC. It is translated as CASSLEGPGASNYGYTF. Complete variable domain (other parts from reference TRBV7-2 and TRBJ1-2): GAGVSQSPSNKVTEKGKDVELRCDPISGHTALYWYRQSLGQGLEFLIYFQGNSAPDKSGLPSDRFSAERTGGSVSTLTIQRTQQEDSAVYLCASSLEGPGASNYGYTFGSGTRLTVV.

The J gene is TRBJ2-1, the V gene TRBV7-9; TRBD1 agrees at 9 bases. Per germline, CDR1 SEHNR and CDR2 FQNEAQ (reference sequence). The CDR3 contains 15 residues. The ends lost 6 bases at V and 0 bases at J; junction bases unmatched: 3. The CDR3 region has the DNA TGTGCCAGCAGTCACAGGGGGCCCTCCTACAATGAGCAGTTCTTC. Its protein product is CASSHRGPSYNEQFF.

This clonotype was seen a handful of times. V gene TRBV6-2 or TRBV6-3 combines with J gene TRBJ2-3; a possible D gene is TRBD2 (5 bases). CDR3 size: 13 residues. Trimming took off 5 bases at V and 8 bases at J, with 14 bases between the two ends. Germline CDR1 reads MNHEY; CDR2 reads SVGEGT. This CDR3 reads CASSPPDAGTQYF. The CDR3 bases are TGTGCCAGCAGTCCCCCGGACGCGGGTACGCAGTATTTT.

This clonotype was counted only a few times. The chain couples TRBV9 to TRBJ2-6, with 10 positions matching TRBD1. The CDR3 is made up of 18 amino acids. With 0 bases clipped from V and 4 bases from J, the junction kept 7 bases outside the gene matches. Germline V gene lookup returns CDR1 SGDLS and CDR2 YYNGEE. CDR3: CASSVGTGQGTGANVLTF. CDR3 coding DNA: TGTGCCAGCAGCGTAGGGACGGGACAGGGGACCGGGGCCAACGTCCTGACTTTC.

This clonotype was counted at least ten times. CDR3: CASSQAPGGYNEQFF. Here the CDR3 DNA reads TGCGCCAGCAGCCAAGCACCTGGGGGCTACAATGAGCAGTTCTTC. The chain couples TRBV4-1 to TRBJ2-1, with D tentatively TRBD1 or TRBD2 (5 bases each). Germline V lookup: CDR1 MGHRA, CDR2 YSYEKL. Deletions cut 1 base from V and 3 bases from J, with 10 bases between. The CDR3 has 15 residues.

The CDR3: CSARARDNQETQYF. CDR3 sequence (DNA): TGCAGTGCTAGAGCACGGGACAACCAAGAGACCCAGTACTTC. The genes are TRBV20-1 and TRBJ2-5; tentatively, D is TRBD1 (6 bases). This CDR3 has 14 amino acids. CDR1 is DFQATT and CDR2 is SNEGSKA in the germline V gene (reference sequence). The V and J ends lost 1 base and 0 bases respectively, with 9 bases between them.

This clonotype has only a few counts. V usage is TRBV12-3 or TRBV12-4 and J usage is TRBJ1-5, with 9 bases matching TRBD1. V dropped 3 bases and J dropped 7; count of bases not matched to a gene: 10. This CDR3 spans 16 amino acids. CDR3 protein: CASSFGDRVSGQPQHF. DNA of the CDR3: TGTGCCAGCAGTTTCGGGGACAGGGTTTCGGGGCAGCCCCAGCATTTT.

This clonotype came up a few times. This chain uses TRBV20-1 with TRBJ2-7; 7 bases map to TRBD2. This CDR3 spans 13 amino acids. Germline-derived CDR1 and CDR2 are DFQATT and SNEGSKA (reference sequence). Trimming removed 3 bases from V and 5 bases from J; junction bases left unmatched: 7. The CDR3 loop reads CSARYTSVDEQYF. In DNA, the CDR3 is TGCAGTGCTAGGTACACTAGCGTCGACGAGCAGTACTTC.

This clonotype was seen a single time. The J gene is TRBJ1-2, the V gene TRBV7-3, with TRBD1 as a possible D gene (6 bases). Germline V CDR1 and CDR2: SGHTA, FQGTGA. V dropped 2 bases and J dropped 2 bases, with 24 bases sitting between them. This CDR3 contains 19 residues. In DNA form, the CDR3 reads TGTGCCAGCAGCTTACCCGCTCGAATGACAGGACCGATAAACTATGGCTACACCTTC. This translates into CASSLPARMTGPINYGYTF.

This chain joins TRBV10-2 and TRBJ2-6; D is uncertain. V lost 3 bases and J lost 0, with 9 bases in between. The germline gives CDR1 WSHSY, CDR2 SAAADI. CDR3 length equals 16 residues. This chain's CDR3 is CASSEHPGSGANVLTF. The CDR3 coding sequence is TGCGCCAGCAGTGAACACCCTGGCTCTGGGGCCAACGTCCTGACTTTC.

This clonotype has more than one count but fewer than ten. This rearrangement joins TRBV5-1 to TRBJ1-4; D might be TRBD1 (5 bases). Trimming cost V 0 bases and J 8 bases, with 17 bases left between them. Germline lookup yields CDR1 SGHRS and CDR2 YFSETQ. This CDR3 contains 16 residues. The CDR3 region is CASSLALGGGNEKLFF. The DNA for the CDR3 is TGCGCCAGCAGCTTGGCCCTTGGCGGGGGGAACGAAAAACTGTTTTTT.

V and J are TRBV5-1 and TRBJ1-1; 8 bases match TRBD1. V trimming: 2 bases; J trimming: 4 bases; junction bases outside the gene matches: 16. Germline assignment: CDR1 SGHRS and CDR2 YFSETQ. The CDR3 is 18 amino acids. CDR3: CASSFRTGWLPGGTEAFF. The CDR3 DNA follows: TGCGCCAGCAGCTTTCGGACAGGGTGGCTACCGGGCGGCACTGAAGCTTTCTTT.

As for this clonotype: Relative to the germline gene, one junction end is altered; a read error may explain this. The V and J genes are TRBV11-2 and TRBJ2-1; 10 bases agree with TRBD2. The CDR3 runs 16 residues. CDR1 and CDR2 from the germline V gene are SGHAT and FQNNGV. CDR3 protein: CASSNSGGASNNEQFF. The CDR3 DNA follows: TGTGCCAGCAGCAACAGCGGGGGGGCCTCCAACAATGAGCAGTTCTTC.

In its sample, this clonotype was seen once. The rearrangement joins TRBV4-3 to TRBJ1-2, with TRBD1 identical over 11 bases. Per the germline V gene, CDR1 is LGHNA and CDR2 is YSLEER. The V segment lost 4 bases and the J segment 8 bases; nucleotides outside the gene matches: 12. The CDR3 length is 16 residues. In DNA, the CDR3 is TGCGCCAGCAGCCTTGGGATTGGACAGGGGGCGGAGGGCTACACCTTC. Encoded protein: CASSLGIGQGAEGYTF.

V usage is TRBV4-1 and J usage is TRBJ1-4; D remains ambiguous. Germline assignment: CDR1 MGHRA and CDR2 YSYEKL. V lost 8 bases to trimming and J lost 4 bases, with 8 bases between them. The CDR3 spans 12 residues. The CDR3 DNA reads TGCGCCAGCCGAGGTGGTAATGAAAAACTGTTTTTT. Its translation: CASRGGNEKLFF.

V gene TRBV20-1 combines with J gene TRBJ1-4; possible D gene TRBD1, 5 bases. The CDR3 length is 13 residues. Germline V gene data show CDR1 as DFQATT and CDR2 as SNEGSKA (reference sequence). Trimming removed 6 bases from V and 8 bases from J, with 16 bases in between. CDR3 loop: CSAGGGVGEKLFF. In nucleotides, the CDR3 is TGCAGTGCCGGGGGAGGGGTAGGCGAAAAACTGTTTTTT.

This clonotype turned up a few times. The rearrangement links TRBV2 to TRBJ1-6; D ambiguous. The V end lost 2 bases, the J end lost 6 bases, and 5 bases lay between the germline ends. CDR1 and CDR2 from the germline V gene are SNHLY and FYNNEI. There are 13 residues in the CDR3. CDR3 region: CASSETANSPLHF. The CDR3 region has the DNA TGTGCCAGCAGTGAAACAGCTAATTCACCCCTCCACTTT.

This clonotype was observed many times. V usage is TRBV7-9 and J usage is TRBJ2-1; 9 bases agree with TRBD2. The CDR3 is made up of 15 amino acids. Trimming at V came to 7 bases and at J to 5 bases, leaving 9 bases not matched to a gene. CDR1 and CDR2 from the germline V gene are SEHNR and FQNEAQ (reference sequence). The CDR3 spells CASTLAGRLNNEQFF. For the CDR3, the DNA is TGTGCCAGCACCCTAGCGGGGCGCTTAAACAATGAGCAGTTCTTC.

This clonotype was counted between two and nine times. The chain uses TRBV11-2 and TRBJ1-2; maybe TRBD1 (5 bases). Looked up from germline, CDR1 is SGHAT and CDR2 is FQNNGV. This CDR3 is 17 amino acids long. V lost 0 bases and J lost 6, with 20 bases in between. The CDR3 spells CASSLDRSGRVEDGYTF. The CDR3 DNA reads as TGTGCCAGCAGCTTAGATCGGAGTGGCAGGGTGGAGGATGGCTACACCTTC.

There are a few counts of this clonotype. This chain connects TRBV20-1 to TRBJ2-7; TRBD1 might be the D (5 bases). V was pared by 6 bases and J by 0 bases, with 15 bases between. This CDR3 is 14 amino acids long. Germline V lookup: CDR1 DFQATT, CDR2 SNEGSKA (reference sequence). The CDR3 DNA follows: TGCAGTGCCACAGGAGACCGCGGCTCCTACGAGCAGTACTTC. This encodes CSATGDRGSYEQYF.

This clonotype came up many times. The chain combines TRBV7-8 with TRBJ2-5; the D gene could be TRBD1 or TRBD2 (5 bases each). Germline CDR1 is SGHVS and CDR2 is FQNEAQ. This CDR3 has 14 residues. V lost 1 base and J 5 bases, leaving 11 bases between the germline ends. CDR3 coding DNA: TGTGCCAGCAGCTTAGGGGGCGGGTTGGAGACCCAGTACTTC. It is translated as CASSLGGGLETQYF.